The sample holds a few counts of the clone carrying this T cell receptor (beta chain). Its antigen remains unknown. The sample is drawn from a study of cytomegalovirus exposure and HLA in healthy donors. About the research overall: Caucasian-associated ancestry cluster membership applied to 75% to 85% of over 350 genotyped donors.

Study-level results: A later analysis showed TCR association rates differing by HLA locus, peaking at DRB1 and lowest at HLA-C. Most CMV-associated TCR beta chains appeared HLA-restricted in a later analysis. In a later analysis, at a false discovery rate of 0.05, approximately 16,000 TCR beta sequences matched HLA alleles.

CDR3 length: 14 residues. Looked up from germline, CDR1 is WSHSY and CDR2 is SAAADI. The V and J ends lost 6 bases and 4 bases respectively, with 15 bases between them. Primers for the PCR totalled 60 Vbeta and 13 Jbeta. TCRdb keeps only in-frame clones here, not all; method: immunoSEQ multiplex PCR. This sample carries about 270,000 clones, about nine tenths of them seen once, and the ten largest clones take roughly 4%. The material sequenced was PBMCs. This TCR derives from a middle-aged man in good health and CMV-seropositive. The chain is built from TRBV10-2 and TRBJ1-2; D is possibly TRBD1 (5 bases). The CDR3 DNA sequence: TGCGCCAGCAGCCGGGAGTCCGGGGCCTATGGCTACACCTTC. It translates to CASSRESGAYGYTF.